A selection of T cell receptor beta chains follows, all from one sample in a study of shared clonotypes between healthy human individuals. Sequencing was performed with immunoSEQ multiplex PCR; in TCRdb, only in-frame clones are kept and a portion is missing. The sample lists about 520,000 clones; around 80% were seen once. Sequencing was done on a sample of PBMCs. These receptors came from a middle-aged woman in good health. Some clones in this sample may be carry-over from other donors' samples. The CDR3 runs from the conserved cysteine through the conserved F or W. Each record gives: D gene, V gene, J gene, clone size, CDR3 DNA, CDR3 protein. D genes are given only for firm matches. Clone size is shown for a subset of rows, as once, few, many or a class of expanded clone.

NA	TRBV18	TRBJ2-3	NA	TGTGCCAGCTCATTGGGGGCCCCGACAGATACGCAGTATTTT	CASSLGAPTDTQYF
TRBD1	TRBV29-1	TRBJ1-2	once	TGCAGCATAAGAGGACAGGGGGGGTATGGCTACACCTTC	CSIRGQGGYGYTF
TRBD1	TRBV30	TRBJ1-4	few	TGTGCTCTCCCTAGGAGGAACAGGGGCGAGGATTCCGATGAAAAACTGTTTTTT	CALPRRNRGEDSDEKLFF
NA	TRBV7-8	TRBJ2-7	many	TGTGCCAGCAGCCACGGGGGCGGCGAGCAGTACTTC	CASSHGGGEQYF
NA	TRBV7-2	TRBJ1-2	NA	TGTGCCAGCAGCTTATCCCACGGAAACTATGGCTACACCTTC	CASSLSHGNYGYTF
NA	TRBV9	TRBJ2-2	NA	TGTGCCAGCAGCAAGCGGTTGGGGCAGAACACCGGGGAGCTGTTTTTT	CASSKRLGQNTGELFF
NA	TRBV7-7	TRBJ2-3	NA	TGTGCTAGCAGCTTAGGCGCTACCAGCACAGATACGCAGTATTTT	CASSLGATSTDTQYF
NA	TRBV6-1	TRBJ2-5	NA	TGTGCCAGCAGTGAGGGAAGGTTACAAGAGACCCAGTACTTC	CASSEGRLQETQYF
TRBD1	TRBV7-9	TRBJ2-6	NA	TGTGCCAGCAGCCCAACTACAGGGGCTTCCGGGGCCAACGTCCTGACTTTC	CASSPTTGASGANVLTF
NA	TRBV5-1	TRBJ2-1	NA	TGCGCCAGCAGCTTGACAGGGCGCTCCTACAATGAGCAGTTCTTC	CASSLTGRSYNEQFF
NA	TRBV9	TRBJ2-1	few	TGTGCCAGCAGCGTAGAGTGGGTCAATGAGCAGTTCTTC	CASSVEWVNEQFF
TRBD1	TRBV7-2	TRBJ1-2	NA	TGTGCCAGCAGCCTACAAGGGGGCATAGCTAACTATGGCTACACCTTC	CASSLQGGIANYGYTF
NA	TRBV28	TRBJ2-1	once	TGTGCCAGCAGTCCTAGTTGGGGCTCCTACAATGAGCAGTTCTTC	CASSPSWGSYNEQFF
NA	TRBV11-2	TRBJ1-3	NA	TGTGCCAGCAGCCCTCAGGGGATCGCGGGAAACACCATATATTTT	CASSPQGIAGNTIYF
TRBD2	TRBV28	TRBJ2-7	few	TGTGCCAGCAGTTCCCCAACTAGCGGGAGGGCCTACGAGCAGTACTTC	CASSSPTSGRAYEQYF
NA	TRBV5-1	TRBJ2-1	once	TGCGCCAGCAGCGTCCGTGGTTATGAGCAGTTCTTC	CASSVRGYEQFF
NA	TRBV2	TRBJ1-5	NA	TGTGCCAGCAGTGTGGAAGGTGCACAGCCCCAGCATTTT	CASSVEGAQPQHF
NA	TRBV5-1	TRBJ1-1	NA	TGCGCCAGCAGCTTATGGGGGAACACTGAAGCTTTCTTT	CASSLWGNTEAFF
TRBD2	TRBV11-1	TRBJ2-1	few	TGTGCCAGCAGCCTCCAAGGCGTAGGACTAGCGGGAGTAAATGAGCAGTTCTTC	CASSLQGVGLAGVNEQFF
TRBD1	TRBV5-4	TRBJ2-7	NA	TGTGCCAGCAGCGTTGGGACAGGGGACGGCTACGAGCAGTACTTC	CASSVGTGDGYEQYF
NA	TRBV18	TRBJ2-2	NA	TGTGCCAGCTCACCACGGGGGGCTACGGCCGGGGAGCTGTTTTTT	CASSPRGATAGELFF
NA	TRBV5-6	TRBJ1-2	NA	TGTGCCAGCAGCCGATTTAGCTATGGCTACACCTTC	CASSRFSYGYTF
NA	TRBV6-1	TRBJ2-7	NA	TGTGCCAGCAGTTCCCGACAGACCTACGAGCAGTACTTC	CASSSRQTYEQYF
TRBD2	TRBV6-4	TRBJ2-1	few	TGTGCCAGCAGTGAGACTAGCGGTTCCTCCGGTGAGCAGTTCTTC	CASSETSGSSGEQFF
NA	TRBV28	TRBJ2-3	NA	TGTGCCAGCAGTTCCCCCTCCGGACCCTCAGATACGCAGTATTTT	CASSSPSGPSDTQYF
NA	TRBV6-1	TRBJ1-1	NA	TGTGCCAGCAGTGAGGGTCACAACACTGAAGCTTTCTTT	CASSEGHNTEAFF
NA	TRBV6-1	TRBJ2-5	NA	TGTGCCAGCAGTGAAGATTTGCAGACCCAGTACTTC	CASSEDLQTQYF
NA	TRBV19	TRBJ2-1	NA	TGTGCCAGTAGTATAATGGTTAGCGGCTACAATGAGCAGTTCTTC	CASSIMVSGYNEQFF
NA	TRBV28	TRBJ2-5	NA	TGTGCCAGCAGTTCCCGTTGGCGGGACATTGTTCTGCCGCAAGAGACCCAGTACTTC	CASSSRWRDIVLPQETQYF
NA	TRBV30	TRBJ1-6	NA	TGTGCCTGGAGTCCAACCGGGACCTATAATTCACCCCTCCACTTT	CAWSPTGTYNSPLHF
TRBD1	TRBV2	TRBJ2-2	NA	TGTGCCAGCAGTTTTAACCGGGACAGGGAGGGCGGGGAGCTGTTTTTT	CASSFNRDREGGELFF
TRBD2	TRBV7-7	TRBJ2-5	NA	TGTGCCAGCAGCCGGGGGACTAGCGGACAAGAGACCCAGTACTTC	CASSRGTSGQETQYF
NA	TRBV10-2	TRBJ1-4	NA	TGCGCCAGCAGCCCCGAGGGGGGAACTAATGAAAAACTGTTTTTT	CASSPEGGTNEKLFF
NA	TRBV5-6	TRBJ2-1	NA	TGTGCCAGCAGCTTTAGCGTGGGAGAGCAGTTCTTC	CASSFSVGEQFF
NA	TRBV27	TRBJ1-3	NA	TGTGCCAGCAGTCCAAAACAAGGGGGTTACACCATATATTTT	CASSPKQGGYTIYF
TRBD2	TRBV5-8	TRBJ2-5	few	TGTGCCAGCAGCTTGGTTAGCGGGAGGGCCTCGGTAGAGACCCAGTACTTC	CASSLVSGRASVETQYF
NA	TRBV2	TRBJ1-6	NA	TGTGCCAGCAGTGAAGTCATAGATAATTCACCCCTCCACTTT	CASSEVIDNSPLHF
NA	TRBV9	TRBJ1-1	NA	TGTGCCAGCAGCGTAGGGGCGGGCGGTCTAAAGGGGACTGAAGCTTTCTTT	CASSVGAGGLKGTEAFF
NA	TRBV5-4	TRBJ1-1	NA	TGTGCCAGCAGCTCGGAAGGGGCGCGGACTGAAGCTTTCTTT	CASSSEGARTEAFF
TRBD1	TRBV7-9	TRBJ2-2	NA	TGTGCCAGCAGTCGGGACAGCTACACCGGGGAGCTGTTTTTT	CASSRDSYTGELFF
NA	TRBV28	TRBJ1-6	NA	TGTGCCAGCAGTTTTGGGAGCGTTTATAATTCACCCCTCCACTTT	CASSFGSVYNSPLHF
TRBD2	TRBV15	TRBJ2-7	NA	TGTGCCACCAGCAGAGGACTAGCGGGAGGGTTCTACGAGCAGTACTTC	CATSRGLAGGFYEQYF